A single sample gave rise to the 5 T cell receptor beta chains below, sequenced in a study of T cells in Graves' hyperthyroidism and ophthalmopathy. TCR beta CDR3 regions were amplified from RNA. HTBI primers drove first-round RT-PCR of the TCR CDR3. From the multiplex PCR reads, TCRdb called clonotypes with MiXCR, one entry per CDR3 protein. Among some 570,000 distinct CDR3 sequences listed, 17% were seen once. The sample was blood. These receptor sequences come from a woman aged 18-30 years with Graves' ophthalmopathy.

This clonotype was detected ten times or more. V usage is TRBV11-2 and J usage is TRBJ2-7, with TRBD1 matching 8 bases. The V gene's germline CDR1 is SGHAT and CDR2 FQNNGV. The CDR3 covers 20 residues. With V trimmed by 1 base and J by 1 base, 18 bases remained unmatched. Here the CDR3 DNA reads TGTGCCAGCAGCTTAGTATCGACAGGGGACGTTTCTCCTCCATCCTACGAGCAGTACTTC. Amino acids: CASSLVSTGDVSPPSYEQYF.

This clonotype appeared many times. The CDR3 region is CAWRGFYMSTEAFF. Written as DNA, the CDR3 is TGTGCCTGGAGAGGGTTCTACATGAGCACTGAAGCTTTCTTT. The rearrangement links TRBV30 to TRBJ1-1; D gene ambiguous. Germline V gives CDR1 GTSNPN, CDR2 SVGIG (reference sequence). Trimming pared 3 bases from V and 4 bases from J, leaving 15 bases between. This CDR3 contains 14 residues.

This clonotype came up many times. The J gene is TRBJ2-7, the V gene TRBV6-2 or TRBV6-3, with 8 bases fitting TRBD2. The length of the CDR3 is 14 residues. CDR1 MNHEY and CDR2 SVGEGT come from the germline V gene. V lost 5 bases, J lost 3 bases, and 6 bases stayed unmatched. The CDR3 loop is CASSKPGLVYEQYF. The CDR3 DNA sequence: TGTGCCAGCAGTAAACCGGGACTAGTCTACGAGCAGTACTTC.

In nucleotides, the CDR3 is TGTGCCAGTCGGGACAGGGTACAAGAGACCCAGTACTTC. It codes for CASRDRVQETQYF. The rearrangement uses TRBV19 and TRBJ2-5, with 9 bases that match TRBD1. Germline loops: CDR1 LNHDA, CDR2 SQIVND (reference sequence). There are 13 residues in the CDR3. The V and J ends lost 8 bases and 2 bases, in that order; junction bases with no gene match: 3. The full variable domain, rest sourced from reference TRBV19 and TRBJ2-5, is DGGITQSPKYLFRKEGQNVTLSCEQNLNHDAMYWYRQDPGQGLRLIYYSQIVNDFQKGDIAEGYSVSREKKESFPLTVTSAQKNPTAFYLCASRDRVQETQYFGPGTRLLVL.

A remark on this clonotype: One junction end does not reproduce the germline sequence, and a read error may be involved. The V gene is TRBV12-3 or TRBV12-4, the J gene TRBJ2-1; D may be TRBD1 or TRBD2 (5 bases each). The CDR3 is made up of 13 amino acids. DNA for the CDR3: TGTGCCAGCAGTTTGGGACGGTACAATGAGCGGTTCTTC. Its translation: CASSLGRYNERFF.